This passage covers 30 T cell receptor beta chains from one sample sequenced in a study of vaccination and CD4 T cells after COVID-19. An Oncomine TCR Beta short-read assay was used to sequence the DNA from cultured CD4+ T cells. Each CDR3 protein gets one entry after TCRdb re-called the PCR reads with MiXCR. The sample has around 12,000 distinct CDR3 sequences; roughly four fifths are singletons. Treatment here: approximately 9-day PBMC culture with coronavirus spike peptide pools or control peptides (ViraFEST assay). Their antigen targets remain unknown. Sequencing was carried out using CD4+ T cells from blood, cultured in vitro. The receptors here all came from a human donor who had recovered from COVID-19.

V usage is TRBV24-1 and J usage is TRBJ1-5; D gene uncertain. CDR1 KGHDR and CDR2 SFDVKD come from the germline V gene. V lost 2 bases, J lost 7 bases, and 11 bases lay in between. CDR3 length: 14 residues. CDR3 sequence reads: CATSDSGVEQPQHF. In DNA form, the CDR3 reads TGTGCCACCAGTGATTCCGGGGTTGAACAGCCCCAGCATTTT.

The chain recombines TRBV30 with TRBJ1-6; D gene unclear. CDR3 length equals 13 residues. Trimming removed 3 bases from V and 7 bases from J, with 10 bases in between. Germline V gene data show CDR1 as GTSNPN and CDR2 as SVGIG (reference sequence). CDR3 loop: CAWRLGPNSPLHF. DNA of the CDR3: TGTGCCTGGAGACTTGGGCCAAATTCACCCCTCCACTTT.

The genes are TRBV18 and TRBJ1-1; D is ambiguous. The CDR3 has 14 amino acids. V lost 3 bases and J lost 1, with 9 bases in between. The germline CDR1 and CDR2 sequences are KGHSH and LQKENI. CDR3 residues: CASSPWARNTEAFF. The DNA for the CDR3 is TGTGCCAGCTCACCCTGGGCCCGGAACACTGAAGCTTTCTTT.

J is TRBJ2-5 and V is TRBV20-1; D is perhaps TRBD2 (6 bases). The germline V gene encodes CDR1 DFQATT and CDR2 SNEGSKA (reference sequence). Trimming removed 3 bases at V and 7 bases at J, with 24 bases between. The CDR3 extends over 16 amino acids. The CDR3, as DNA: TGCAGTGCTAGGGCGATGGAGGGGCCCGACGGGGGGACCCAGTACTTC. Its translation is CSARAMEGPDGGTQYF.

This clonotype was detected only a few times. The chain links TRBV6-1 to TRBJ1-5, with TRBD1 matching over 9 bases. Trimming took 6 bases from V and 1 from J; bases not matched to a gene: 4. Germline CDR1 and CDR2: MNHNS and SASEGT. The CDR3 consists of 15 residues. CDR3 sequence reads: CASRVDRGSNQPQHF. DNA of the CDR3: TGTGCCAGCAGAGTCGACAGGGGGAGCAATCAGCCCCAGCATTTT.

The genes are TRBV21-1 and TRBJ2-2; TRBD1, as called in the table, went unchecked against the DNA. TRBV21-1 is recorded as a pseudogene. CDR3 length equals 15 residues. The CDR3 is CASSKGDRGTGELFF. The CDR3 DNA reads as TGTGCCAGCAGCAAAGGAGACAGGGGAACCGGGGAGCTGTTTTTT.

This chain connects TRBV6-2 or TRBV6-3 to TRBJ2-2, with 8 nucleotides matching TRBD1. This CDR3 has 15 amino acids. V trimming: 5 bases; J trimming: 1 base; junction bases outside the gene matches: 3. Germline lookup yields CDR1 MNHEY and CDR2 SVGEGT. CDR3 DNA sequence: TGTGCCAGCAGTCCCGGGACAGGGAACACCGGGGAGCTGTTTTTT. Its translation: CASSPGTGNTGELFF.

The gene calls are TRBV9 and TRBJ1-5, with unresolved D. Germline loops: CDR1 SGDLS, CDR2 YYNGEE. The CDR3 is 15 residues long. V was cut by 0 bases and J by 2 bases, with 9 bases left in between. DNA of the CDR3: TGTGCCAGCAGCGTAGGGGTAGGAGGCAATCAGCCCCAGCATTTT. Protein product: CASSVGVGGNQPQHF.

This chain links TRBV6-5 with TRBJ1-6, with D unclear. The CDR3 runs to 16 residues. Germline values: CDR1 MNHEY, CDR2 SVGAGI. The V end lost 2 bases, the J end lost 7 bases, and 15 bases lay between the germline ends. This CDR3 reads CASSYVRQLGNSPLHF. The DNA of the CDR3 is TGTGCCAGCAGTTACGTTCGGCAGCTGGGAAATTCACCCCTCCACTTT.

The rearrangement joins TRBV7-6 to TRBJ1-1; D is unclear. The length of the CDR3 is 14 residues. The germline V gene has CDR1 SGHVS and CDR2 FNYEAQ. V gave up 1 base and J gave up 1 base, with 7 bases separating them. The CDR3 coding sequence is TGTGCCAGCAGCTTAGTTCGAGGGAACACTGAAGCTTTCTTT. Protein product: CASSLVRGNTEAFF.

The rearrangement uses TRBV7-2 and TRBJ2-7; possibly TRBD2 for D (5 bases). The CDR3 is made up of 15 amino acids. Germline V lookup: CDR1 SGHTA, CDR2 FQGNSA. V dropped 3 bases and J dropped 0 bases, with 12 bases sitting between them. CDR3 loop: CASSFRRTSSYEQYF. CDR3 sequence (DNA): TGTGCCAGCAGCTTTCGCAGAACTAGCTCCTACGAGCAGTACTTC.

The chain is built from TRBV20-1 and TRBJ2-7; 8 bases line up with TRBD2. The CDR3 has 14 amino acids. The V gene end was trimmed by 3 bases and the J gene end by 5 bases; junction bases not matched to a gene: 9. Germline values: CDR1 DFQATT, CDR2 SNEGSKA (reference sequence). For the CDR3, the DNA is TGCAGTGCTAGTGGATCGGGACTAGGGCACGAGCAGTACTTC. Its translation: CSASGSGLGHEQYF.

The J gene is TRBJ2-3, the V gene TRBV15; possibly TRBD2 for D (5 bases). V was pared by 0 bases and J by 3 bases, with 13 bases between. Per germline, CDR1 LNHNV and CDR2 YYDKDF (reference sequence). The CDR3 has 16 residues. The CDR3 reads CATSRDRGLRTDTQYF. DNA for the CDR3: TGTGCCACCAGCAGAGATCGAGGGCTACGAACAGATACGCAGTATTTT.

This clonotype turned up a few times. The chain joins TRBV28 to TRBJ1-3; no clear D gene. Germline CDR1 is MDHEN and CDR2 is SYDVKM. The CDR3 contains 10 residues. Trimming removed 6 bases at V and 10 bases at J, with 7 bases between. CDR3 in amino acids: CASRGGTIYF. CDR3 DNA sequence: TGTGCCAGCAGGGGTGGGACCATATATTTT.

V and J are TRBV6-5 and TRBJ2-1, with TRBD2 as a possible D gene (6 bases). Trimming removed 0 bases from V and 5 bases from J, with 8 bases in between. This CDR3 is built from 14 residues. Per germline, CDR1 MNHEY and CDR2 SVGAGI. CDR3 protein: CASSYSGGDNEQFF. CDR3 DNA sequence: TGTGCCAGCAGTTACTCGGGAGGAGACAATGAGCAGTTCTTC.

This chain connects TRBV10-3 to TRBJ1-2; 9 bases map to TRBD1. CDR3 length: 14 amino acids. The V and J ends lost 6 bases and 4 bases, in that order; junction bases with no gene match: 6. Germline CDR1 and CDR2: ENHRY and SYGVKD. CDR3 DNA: TGTGCCATCAGGGGGGACAGGGTCCCCTATGGCTACACCTTC. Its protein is CAIRGDRVPYGYTF.

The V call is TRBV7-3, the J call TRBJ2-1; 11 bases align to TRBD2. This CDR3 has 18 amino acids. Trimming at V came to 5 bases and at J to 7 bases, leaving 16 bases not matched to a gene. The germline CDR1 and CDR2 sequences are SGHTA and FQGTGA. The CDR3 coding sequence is TGTGCCAGCAGCCCCGCATGGAAGGGGCTAGCGGGAGGTAATGAGCAGTTCTTC. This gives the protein CASSPAWKGLAGGNEQFF.

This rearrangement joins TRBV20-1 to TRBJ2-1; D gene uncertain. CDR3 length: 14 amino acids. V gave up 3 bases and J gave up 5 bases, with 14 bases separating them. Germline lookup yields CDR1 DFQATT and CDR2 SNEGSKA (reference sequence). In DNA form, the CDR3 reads TGCAGTGCTAGGCGCTCCGCATTCCACAATGAGCAGTTCTTC. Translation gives CSARRSAFHNEQFF.

CDR3 nucleotide sequence: TGCGCCAGCAGCCCCCCGGCAGGACTTCAAGAGACCCAGTACTTC. It encodes CASSPPAGLQETQYF. The rearrangement links TRBV5-1 to TRBJ2-5, with D possibly matching TRBD2 (5 bases). Looked up from germline, CDR1 is SGHRS and CDR2 is YFSETQ. V lost 4 bases and J 2 bases, leaving 15 bases between the germline ends. The CDR3 runs to 15 residues.

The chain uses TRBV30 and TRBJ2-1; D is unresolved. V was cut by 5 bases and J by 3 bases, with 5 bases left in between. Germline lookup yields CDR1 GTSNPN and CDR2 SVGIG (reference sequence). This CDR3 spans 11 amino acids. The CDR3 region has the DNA TGTGCCTGGGCCGGCTACAATGAGCAGTTCTTC. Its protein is CAWAGYNEQFF.

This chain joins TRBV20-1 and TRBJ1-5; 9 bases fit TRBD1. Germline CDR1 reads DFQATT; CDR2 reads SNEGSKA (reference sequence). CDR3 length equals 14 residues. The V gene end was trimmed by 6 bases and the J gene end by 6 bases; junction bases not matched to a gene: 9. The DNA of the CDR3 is TGCAGTGCAAGGACGGACAGGGGAGGTCAGCCCCAGCATTTT. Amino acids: CSARTDRGGQPQHF.

CDR3 residues: CASSLSRGQGGGQETQYF. CDR3 DNA: TGTGCCAGCAGCTTATCGCGGGGACAGGGGGGAGGTCAAGAGACCCAGTACTTC. The chain employs TRBV7-3 and TRBJ2-5; 11 bases agree with TRBD1. J gave up 2 bases and V 2 bases, and 10 bases lay outside the gene matches. The CDR3 length is 18 residues. Germline CDR1 SGHTA, CDR2 FQGTGA.

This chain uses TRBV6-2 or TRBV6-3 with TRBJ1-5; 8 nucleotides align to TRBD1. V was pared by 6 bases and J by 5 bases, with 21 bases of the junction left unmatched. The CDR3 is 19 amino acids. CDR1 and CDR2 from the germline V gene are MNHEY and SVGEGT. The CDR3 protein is CASRDRGKQAGGVDQPQHF. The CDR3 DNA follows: TGTGCCAGCAGGGACCGAGGGAAGCAAGCAGGGGGCGTTGATCAGCCCCAGCATTTT.

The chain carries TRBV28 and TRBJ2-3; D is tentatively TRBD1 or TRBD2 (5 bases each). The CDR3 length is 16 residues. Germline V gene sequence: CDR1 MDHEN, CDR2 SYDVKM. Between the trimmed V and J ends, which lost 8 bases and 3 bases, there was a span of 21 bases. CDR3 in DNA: TGTGCCAGCGCTCGCTCCGGGGCCTACGTGACAGATACGCAGTATTTT. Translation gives CASARSGAYVTDTQYF.

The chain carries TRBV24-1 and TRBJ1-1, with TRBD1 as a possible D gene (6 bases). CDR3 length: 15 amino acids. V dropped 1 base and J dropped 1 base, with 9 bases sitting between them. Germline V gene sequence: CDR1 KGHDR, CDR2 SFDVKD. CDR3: CATSDLGGGNTEAFF. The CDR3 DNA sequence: TGTGCCACCAGTGATTTAGGGGGGGGGAACACTGAAGCTTTCTTT.

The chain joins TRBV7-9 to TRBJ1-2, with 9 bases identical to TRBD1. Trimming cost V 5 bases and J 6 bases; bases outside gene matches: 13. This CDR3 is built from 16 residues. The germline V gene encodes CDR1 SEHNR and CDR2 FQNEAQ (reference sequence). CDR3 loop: CASSGGQGSLADGYTF. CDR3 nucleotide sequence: TGTGCCAGCAGCGGAGGACAGGGGAGTCTTGCGGATGGCTACACCTTC.

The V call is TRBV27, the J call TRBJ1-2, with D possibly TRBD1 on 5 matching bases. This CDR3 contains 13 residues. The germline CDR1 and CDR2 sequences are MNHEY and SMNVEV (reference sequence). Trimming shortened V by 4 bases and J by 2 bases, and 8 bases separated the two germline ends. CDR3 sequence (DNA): TGTGCCAGCAGTTCCCAGGGCAACTATGGCTACACCTTC. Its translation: CASSSQGNYGYTF.

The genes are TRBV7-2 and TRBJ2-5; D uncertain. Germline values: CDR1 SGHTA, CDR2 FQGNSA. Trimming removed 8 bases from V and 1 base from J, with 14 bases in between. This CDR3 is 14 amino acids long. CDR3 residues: CASAPGRAQETQYF. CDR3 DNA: TGTGCCAGCGCACCCGGACGGGCCCAAGAGACCCAGTACTTC.

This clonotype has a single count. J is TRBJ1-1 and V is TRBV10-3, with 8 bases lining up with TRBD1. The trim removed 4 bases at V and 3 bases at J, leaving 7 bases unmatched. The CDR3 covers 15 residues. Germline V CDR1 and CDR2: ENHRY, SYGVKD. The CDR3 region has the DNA TGTGCCATCAGTGGACAGGGGCTCAGGGACACTGAAGCTTTCTTT. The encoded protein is CAISGQGLRDTEAFF.

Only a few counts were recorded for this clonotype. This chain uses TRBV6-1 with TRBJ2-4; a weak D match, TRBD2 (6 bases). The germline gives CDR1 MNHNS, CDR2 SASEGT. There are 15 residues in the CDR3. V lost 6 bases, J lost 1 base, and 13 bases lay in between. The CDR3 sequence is CASSSRDFAKNIQYF. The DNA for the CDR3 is TGTGCCAGCAGCTCCCGGGACTTTGCCAAAAACATTCAGTACTTC.